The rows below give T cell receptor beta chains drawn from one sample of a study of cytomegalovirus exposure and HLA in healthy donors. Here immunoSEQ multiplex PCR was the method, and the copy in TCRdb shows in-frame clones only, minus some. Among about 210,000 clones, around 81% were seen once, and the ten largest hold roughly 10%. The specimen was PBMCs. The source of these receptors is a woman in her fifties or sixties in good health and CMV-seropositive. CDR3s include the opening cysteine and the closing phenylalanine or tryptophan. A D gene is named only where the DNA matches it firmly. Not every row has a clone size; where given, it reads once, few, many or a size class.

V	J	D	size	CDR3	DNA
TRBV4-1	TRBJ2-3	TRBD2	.	CASSRPTSGEADTQYF	TGCGCCAGCAGCCGGCCGACTAGCGGGGAGGCAGATACGCAGTATTTT
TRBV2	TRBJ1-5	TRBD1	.	CASSERPRGQTWQPQHF	TGTGCCAGCAGTGAAAGGCCCAGGGGGCAGACGTGGCAGCCCCAGCATTTT
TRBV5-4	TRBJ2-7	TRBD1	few	CASSSSRGTGSYEQYF	TGTGCCAGCAGCTCATCGCGCGGGACAGGGTCCTACGAGCAGTACTTC
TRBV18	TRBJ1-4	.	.	CASSPQSGRGGKLFF	TGTGCCAGCTCACCACAGTCGGGCAGGGGTGGAAAACTGTTTTTT
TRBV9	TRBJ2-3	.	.	CASSTRQMGRTDTQYF	TGTGCCAGCAGCACACGACAGATGGGCCGCACAGATACGCAGTATTTT
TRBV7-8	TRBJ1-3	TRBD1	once	CASSLSTGVGNTIYF	TGTGCCAGCAGCTTATCCACAGGGGTCGGAAACACCATATATTTT
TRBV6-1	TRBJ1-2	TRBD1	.	CASSSDRDLNYGYTF	TGTGCCAGCAGTTCGGACAGGGACCTTAACTATGGCTACACCTTC
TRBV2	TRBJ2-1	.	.	CASSDIRTPTYNEQFF	TGTGCCAGCAGTGATATAAGGACACCAACCTACAATGAGCAGTTCTTC
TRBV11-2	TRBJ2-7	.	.	CASSLARQSLEQYF	TGTGCCAGCAGCTTAGCTCGACAGTCCCTCGAGCAGTACTTC
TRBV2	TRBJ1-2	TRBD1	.	CASRRQGAYGYTF	TGTGCCAGCAGACGACAGGGGGCCTATGGCTACACCTTC
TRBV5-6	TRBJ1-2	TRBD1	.	CASSLVVTGGYGYTF	TGTGCCAGCAGCTTGGTTGTGACAGGGGGCTATGGCTACACCTTC
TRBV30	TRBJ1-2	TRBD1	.	CAWSRTGYGYTF	TGTGCCTGGAGTCGGACAGGCTATGGCTACACCTTC
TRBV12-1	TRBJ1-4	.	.	CASSFDYPKQGPWGEKLFF	TGTGCCAGCAGCTTTGATTACCCGAAACAGGGGCCGTGGGGGGAAAAACTGTTTTTT
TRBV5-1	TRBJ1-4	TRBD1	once	CASSLGFQGGRKLFF	TGCGCCAGCAGCTTGGGTTTCCAGGGGGGACGGAAACTGTTTTTT
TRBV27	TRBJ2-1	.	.	CASRAGTSYNEQFF	TGTGCCAGCAGGGCCGGGACTTCGTACAATGAGCAGTTCTTC
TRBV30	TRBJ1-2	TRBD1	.	CAWSAPTGGIGYGYTF	TGTGCCTGGAGTGCCCCGACAGGGGGGATTGGCTATGGCTACACCTTC
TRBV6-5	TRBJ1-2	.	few	CASSYDRPSSGYTF	TGTGCCAGCAGTTACGATCGCCCTTCCAGTGGCTACACCTTC
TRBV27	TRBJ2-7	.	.	CARKRRLGALFPIRYEQYF	TGTGCCAGGAAGCGCCGTCTTGGGGCTCTCTTCCCTATTCGCTACGAGCAGTACTTC
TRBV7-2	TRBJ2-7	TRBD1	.	CASSRITGTGASYEQYF	TGTGCCAGCAGCCGAATTACCGGGACAGGGGCCTCCTACGAGCAGTACTTC
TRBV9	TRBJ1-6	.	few	CASSRGDTTGYNSPLHF	TGTGCCAGCAGCCGAGGGGACACTACAGGGTATAATTCACCCCTCCACTTT
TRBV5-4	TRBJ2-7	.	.	CASSSRGGRAYEQYF	TGTGCCAGCAGCTCCAGGGGCGGAAGAGCCTACGAGCAGTACTTC
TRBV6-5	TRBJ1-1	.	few	CASSYRTGGEAFF	TGTGCCAGCAGTTACAGGACGGGGGGTGAAGCTTTCTTT
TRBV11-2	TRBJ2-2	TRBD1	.	CASRQGWNGELFF	TGTGCCAGCAGACAGGGGTGGAACGGGGAGCTGTTTTTT
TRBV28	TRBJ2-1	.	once	CASSVTSGTRFNEQFF	TGTGCCAGCAGTGTCACATCCGGGACTCGATTCAATGAGCAGTTCTTC
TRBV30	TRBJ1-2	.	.	CAWTLQIGLNYGYTF	TGTGCCTGGACGCTACAGATAGGCCTTAACTATGGCTACACCTTC
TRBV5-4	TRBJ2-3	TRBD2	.	CAGVTSGGTDTQYF	TGTGCCGGCGTGACTAGCGGGGGCACAGATACGCAGTATTTT
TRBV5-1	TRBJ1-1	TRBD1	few	CASSPGTVMNTEAFF	TGCGCCAGCAGCCCGGGGACAGTTATGAACACTGAAGCTTTCTTT
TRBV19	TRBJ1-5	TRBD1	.	CASTGGDGQPQHF	TGTGCCAGTACAGGGGGCGACGGTCAGCCCCAGCATTTT
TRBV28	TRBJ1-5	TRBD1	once	CASASGGNNQPQHF	TGTGCCAGCGCTTCAGGGGGGAACAATCAGCCCCAGCATTTT
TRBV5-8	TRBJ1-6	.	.	CASSLGGLYNSPLHF	TGTGCCAGCAGCTTGGGCGGCCTATATAATTCACCCCTCCACTTT
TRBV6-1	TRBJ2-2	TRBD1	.	CASSDRTGNTGELFF	TGTGCCAGCAGTGATAGGACAGGGAACACCGGGGAGCTGTTTTTT
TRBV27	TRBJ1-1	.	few	CASSWSGGRTEAFF	TGTGCCAGCAGTTGGTCCGGGGGGAGGACTGAAGCTTTCTTT
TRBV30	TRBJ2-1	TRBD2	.	CAWVAGGNEQFF	TGTGCCTGGGTCGCGGGGGGGAATGAGCAGTTCTTC
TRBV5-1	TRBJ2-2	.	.	CASSGDMLDTGELFF	TGCGCCAGCAGCGGGGACATGTTGGACACCGGGGAGCTGTTTTTT
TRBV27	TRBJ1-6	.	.	CASSFFSGRANSPLHF	TGTGCCAGCAGTTTCTTCTCCGGCAGGGCTAATTCACCCCTCCACTTT
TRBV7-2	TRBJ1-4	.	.	CASSLARNNEKLFF	TGTGCCAGCAGCTTAGCGCGCAATAATGAAAAACTGTTTTTT
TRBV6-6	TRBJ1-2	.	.	CASSWDTSGYGYTF	TGTGCCAGCAGTTGGGACACCTCTGGCTATGGCTACACCTTC
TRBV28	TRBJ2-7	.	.	CASSPNWGHEQYF	TGTGCCAGCAGTCCAAACTGGGGCCACGAGCAGTACTTC
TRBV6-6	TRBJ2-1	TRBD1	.	CASRTPTGTGYNEQFF	TGTGCCAGCAGAACACCGACCGGGACAGGGTACAATGAGCAGTTCTTC
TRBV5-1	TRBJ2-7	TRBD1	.	CASRGQGIHEQYF	TGCGCCAGCAGGGGACAGGGTATCCACGAGCAGTACTTC
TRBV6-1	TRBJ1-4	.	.	CASSELGGLGGEKLFF	TGTGCCAGCAGTGAACTCGGGGGTCTTGGAGGTGAAAAACTGTTTTTT
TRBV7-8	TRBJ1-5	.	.	CASSFGAANQPQHF	TGTGCCAGCAGCTTTGGAGCAGCCAATCAGCCCCAGCATTTT
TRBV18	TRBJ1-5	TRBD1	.	CASSQSTGGDQPQHF	TGTGCCAGCTCACAATCGACAGGGGGAGATCAGCCCCAGCATTTT
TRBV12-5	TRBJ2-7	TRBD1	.	CASGSTGAYEQYF	TGTGCTAGTGGTTCGACAGGGGCCTACGAGCAGTACTTC
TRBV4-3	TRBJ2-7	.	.	CASSQGAGMGEQYF	TGCGCCAGCAGCCAAGGCGCAGGAATGGGCGAGCAGTACTTC
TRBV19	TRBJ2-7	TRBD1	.	CASSIVSGDRGPNEQYF	TGTGCCAGTAGTATAGTCTCGGGGGACAGGGGCCCCAACGAGCAGTACTTC
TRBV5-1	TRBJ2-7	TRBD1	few	CASSNGQGESEQYF	TGCGCCAGCAGCAACGGACAGGGGGAGAGCGAGCAGTACTTC
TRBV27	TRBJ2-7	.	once	CASSTPSFGAGTSEQYF	TGTGCCAGCAGTACCCCGAGTTTCGGAGCAGGGACATCCGAGCAGTACTTC
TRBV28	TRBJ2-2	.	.	CASNPGGAGELFF	TGTGCCAGCAACCCCGGCGGTGCCGGGGAGCTGTTTTTT
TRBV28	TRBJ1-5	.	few	CASSLWSSRVDQPQHF	TGTGCCAGCAGTTTATGGAGTTCCAGGGTAGATCAGCCCCAGCATTTT
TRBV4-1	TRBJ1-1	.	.	CASSPPLGENTEAFF	TGCGCCAGCAGCCCCCCGTTGGGAGAGAACACTGAAGCTTTCTTT
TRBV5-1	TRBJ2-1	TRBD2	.	CASSLGPGTKASYNEQFF	TGCGCCAGCAGCTTGGGTCCCGGGACTAAGGCGTCTTACAATGAGCAGTTCTTC
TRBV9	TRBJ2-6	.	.	CASSSQTGSGANVLTF	TGTGCCAGCAGCTCGCAAACAGGATCTGGGGCCAACGTCCTGACTTTC
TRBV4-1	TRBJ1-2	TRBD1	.	CASRPGTANYGYTF	TGCGCCAGCAGGCCCGGGACAGCTAACTATGGCTACACCTTC
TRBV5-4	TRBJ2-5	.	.	CASSSPSWEEETQYF	TGTGCCAGCAGCTCCCCATCATGGGAGGAAGAGACCCAGTACTTC
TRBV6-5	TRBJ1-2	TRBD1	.	CASSWTGGRATYGYTF	TGTGCCAGCAGTTGGACAGGGGGGAGGGCTACCTATGGCTACACCTTC
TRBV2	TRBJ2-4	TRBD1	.	CASSRQGLAKNIQYF	TGTGCCAGCAGCCGACAGGGATTAGCCAAAAACATTCAGTACTTC
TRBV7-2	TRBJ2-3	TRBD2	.	CASSLGLGRGGTADTQYF	TGTGCCAGCAGCTTAGGGCTTGGGCGGGGGGGCACGGCAGATACGCAGTATTTT
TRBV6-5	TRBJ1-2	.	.	CASRRQTTNYGYTF	TGTGCCAGCAGACGGCAGACTACTAACTATGGCTACACCTTC